The rows below give T cell receptor beta chains drawn from one sample of a study of OX40 agonist ivuxolimab in advanced cancers. Clones were read by immunoSEQ multiplex PCR, and TCRdb kept only the in-frame ones, dropping some. The top ten hold 3% to 3.5% of the sample, which has around 50,000 clones, about 83% seen once. This material consisted of CD4+ or CD8+ T cells sorted from blood, taken in a trial of the OX40 agonist ivuxolimab. The receptors stem from an adult with an advanced solid tumor such as melanoma, head and neck, liver or kidney cancer. Both conserved end residues are part of each CDR3. The order of the fields is D gene, V gene, clone size, J gene, CDR3 protein, CDR3 DNA. A D gene is named only where the DNA matches it firmly. A clone size is listed for some rows: how often the clone was seen (once, few, many), or a class if it is expanded.

d_call: TRBD1
v_call: TRBV6-5
clone_size: -
j_call: TRBJ1-3
cdr3_aa: CASRDRPNSGNTIYF
cdr3_nt: TGTGCCAGCCGGGACAGGCCAAACTCTGGAAACACCATATATTTT

d_call: -
v_call: TRBV19
clone_size: -
j_call: TRBJ1-2
cdr3_aa: CASSAWMDYGYTF
cdr3_nt: TGTGCCAGTAGTGCGTGGATGGACTATGGCTACACCTTC

d_call: TRBD2
v_call: TRBV19
clone_size: once
j_call: TRBJ2-2
cdr3_aa: CASTSGDANTGELFF
cdr3_nt: TGTGCCAGCACTAGCGGGGACGCGAACACCGGGGAGCTGTTTTTT

d_call: TRBD1
v_call: TRBV14
clone_size: -
j_call: TRBJ2-7
cdr3_aa: CASSREQGTEQYF
cdr3_nt: TGTGCCAGCAGCCGAGAACAGGGGACCGAGCAGTACTTC

d_call: TRBD1
v_call: TRBV7-2
clone_size: -
j_call: TRBJ2-7
cdr3_aa: CASSLFGTAGNEQYF
cdr3_nt: TGTGCCAGCAGCTTATTCGGGACAGCCGGAAACGAGCAGTACTTC

d_call: TRBD2
v_call: TRBV11-2
clone_size: few
j_call: TRBJ2-1
cdr3_aa: CASSQRREGNEQFF
cdr3_nt: TGTGCCAGCAGCCAAAGGCGGGAGGGCAATGAGCAGTTCTTC

d_call: -
v_call: TRBV6-1
clone_size: -
j_call: TRBJ2-3
cdr3_aa: CASSEGWGDTQYF
cdr3_nt: TGTGCCAGCAGTGAAGGATGGGGAGATACGCAGTATTTT

d_call: -
v_call: TRBV19
clone_size: -
j_call: TRBJ2-7
cdr3_aa: CASSIGAGRAYEQYF
cdr3_nt: TGTGCCAGTAGTATAGGGGCCGGCAGGGCTTACGAGCAGTACTTC

d_call: -
v_call: TRBV10-1
clone_size: -
j_call: TRBJ1-1
cdr3_aa: CASSELGNTEAFF
cdr3_nt: TGCGCCAGCAGTGAACTGGGTAACACTGAAGCTTTCTTT

d_call: TRBD2
v_call: TRBV7-2
clone_size: -
j_call: TRBJ2-5
cdr3_aa: CASSFAGEETQYF
cdr3_nt: TGTGCCAGCAGCTTCGCGGGAGAGGAGACCCAGTACTTC

d_call: TRBD1
v_call: TRBV11-2
clone_size: -
j_call: TRBJ1-6
cdr3_aa: CASSVPGQGLGSPLHF
cdr3_nt: TGTGCCAGCAGCGTACCGGGACAGGGGCTGGGTTCACCCCTCCACTTT

d_call: -
v_call: TRBV4-1
clone_size: -
j_call: TRBJ2-1
cdr3_aa: CASSQGGRSYNEQFF
cdr3_nt: TGCGCCAGCAGCCAAGGGGGGCGCTCCTACAATGAGCAGTTCTTC

d_call: TRBD1
v_call: TRBV10-3
clone_size: -
j_call: TRBJ1-1
cdr3_aa: CAIRGQGDTEAFF
cdr3_nt: TGTGCCATCAGGGGACAGGGAGACACTGAAGCTTTCTTT

d_call: TRBD2
v_call: TRBV28
clone_size: -
j_call: TRBJ2-7
cdr3_aa: CASSSGSSGSYEQYF
cdr3_nt: TGTGCCAGCAGTTCGGGGTCTAGCGGGAGTTACGAGCAGTACTTC

d_call: TRBD1
v_call: TRBV7-6
clone_size: -
j_call: TRBJ2-7
cdr3_aa: CASSLTSTGVPLNEQYF
cdr3_nt: TGTGCCAGCAGCCTCACCTCGACAGGGGTCCCCCTTAACGAGCAGTACTTC

d_call: -
v_call: TRBV7-3
clone_size: -
j_call: TRBJ1-1
cdr3_aa: CASSPSHSGTEAFF
cdr3_nt: TGTGCCAGCAGCCCATCCCACAGCGGCACTGAAGCTTTCTTT

d_call: TRBD2
v_call: TRBV5-6
clone_size: -
j_call: TRBJ2-3
cdr3_aa: CASSRIAGALEDTQYF
cdr3_nt: TGTGCCAGCAGCCGGATAGCGGGAGCGCTCGAAGATACGCAGTATTTT

d_call: TRBD1
v_call: TRBV7-2
clone_size: few
j_call: TRBJ2-3
cdr3_aa: CASSLGQGVSFTDTQYF
cdr3_nt: TGTGCCAGCAGCCTGGGACAGGGAGTATCTTTCACAGATACGCAGTATTTT

d_call: -
v_call: TRBV5-6
clone_size: -
j_call: TRBJ1-3
cdr3_aa: CASSLAWESGNTIYF
cdr3_nt: TGTGCCAGCAGCCTCGCTTGGGAGTCTGGAAACACCATATATTTT

d_call: -
v_call: TRBV19
clone_size: -
j_call: TRBJ2-1
cdr3_aa: CASRRGAAKYNEQFF
cdr3_nt: TGTGCCAGTAGGAGGGGCGCGGCAAAGTACAATGAGCAGTTCTTC

d_call: TRBD1
v_call: TRBV30
clone_size: -
j_call: TRBJ1-4
cdr3_aa: CAWSFRQGGEKLFF
cdr3_nt: TGTGCCTGGAGTTTTCGACAGGGAGGAGAAAAACTGTTTTTT

d_call: TRBD1
v_call: TRBV6-5
clone_size: once
j_call: TRBJ1-5
cdr3_aa: CASRTTGETQPQHF
cdr3_nt: TGTGCCAGCAGGACGACAGGGGAGACTCAGCCCCAGCATTTT

d_call: -
v_call: TRBV6-4
clone_size: -
j_call: TRBJ2-1
cdr3_aa: CASSESANNEQFF
cdr3_nt: TGTGCCAGCAGTGAATCGGCCAACAATGAGCAGTTCTTC

d_call: -
v_call: TRBV7-2
clone_size: -
j_call: TRBJ1-2
cdr3_aa: CASSLEAQGIYGYTF
cdr3_nt: TGTGCCAGCAGCTTAGAAGCCCAGGGAATCTACGGCTACACCTTC

d_call: -
v_call: TRBV19
clone_size: -
j_call: TRBJ2-7
cdr3_aa: CASRRGGSSYEQYF
cdr3_nt: TGTGCCAGTAGGCGCGGTGGGAGCTCCTACGAGCAGTACTTC

d_call: -
v_call: TRBV10-1
clone_size: -
j_call: TRBJ2-7
cdr3_aa: CASSDRVNHPYEQYF
cdr3_nt: TGCGCCAGCAGTGATCGGGTCAACCACCCCTACGAGCAGTACTTC

d_call: TRBD1
v_call: TRBV5-1
clone_size: -
j_call: TRBJ2-6
cdr3_aa: CASSWTGGGGANVLTF
cdr3_nt: TGCGCCAGCAGCTGGACAGGGGGCGGTGGGGCCAACGTCCTGACTTTC

d_call: -
v_call: TRBV5-8
clone_size: once
j_call: TRBJ2-1
cdr3_aa: CASSPRVLGSGNEQFF
cdr3_nt: TGTGCCAGCAGCCCGCGTGTCTTGGGGAGTGGTAATGAGCAGTTCTTC

d_call: -
v_call: TRBV7-9
clone_size: -
j_call: TRBJ1-1
cdr3_aa: CASSSPGGGLGAFF
cdr3_nt: TGTGCCAGCAGCTCCCCAGGCGGGGGACTGGGAGCTTTCTTT

d_call: -
v_call: TRBV15
clone_size: -
j_call: TRBJ1-2
cdr3_aa: CATSSRQHNYGYTF
cdr3_nt: TGTGCCACCAGCAGTCGACAGCATAACTATGGCTACACCTTC

d_call: -
v_call: TRBV6-5
clone_size: -
j_call: TRBJ1-3
cdr3_aa: CASSYGDSSGNTIYF
cdr3_nt: TGTGCCAGCAGTTACGGCGACAGCTCTGGAAACACCATATATTTT

d_call: -
v_call: TRBV19
clone_size: -
j_call: TRBJ1-2
cdr3_aa: CASSMGGLYGYTF
cdr3_nt: TGTGCCAGTAGTATGGGGGGACTCTATGGCTACACCTTC

d_call: -
v_call: TRBV14
clone_size: -
j_call: TRBJ2-2
cdr3_aa: CASSSRVGDTGELFF
cdr3_nt: TGTGCCAGCAGCTCAAGGGTCGGGGACACCGGGGAGCTGTTTTTT

d_call: TRBD1
v_call: TRBV19
clone_size: -
j_call: TRBJ1-1
cdr3_aa: CASRRQGNWNTEAFF
cdr3_nt: TGTGCCAGCCGACGACAGGGTAATTGGAACACTGAAGCTTTCTTT

d_call: TRBD1
v_call: TRBV5-1
clone_size: few
j_call: TRBJ2-7
cdr3_aa: CASSLETGGIYEQYF
cdr3_nt: TGCGCCAGCAGCTTGGAAACAGGGGGCATTTACGAGCAGTACTTC

d_call: -
v_call: TRBV7-7
clone_size: -
j_call: TRBJ1-1
cdr3_aa: CASSFRVDTEAFF
cdr3_nt: TGTGCCAGCAGCTTTCGGGTGGACACTGAAGCTTTCTTT

d_call: TRBD1
v_call: TRBV19
clone_size: few
j_call: TRBJ1-4
cdr3_aa: CASTTGTGQTATNEKLFF
cdr3_nt: TGTGCCAGTACCACCGGGACAGGTCAGACCGCAACTAATGAAAAACTGTTTTTT

d_call: -
v_call: TRBV19
clone_size: -
j_call: TRBJ2-5
cdr3_aa: CASSMGGSGQETQYF
cdr3_nt: TGTGCCAGTAGTATGGGGGGTAGCGGACAAGAGACCCAGTACTTC

d_call: -
v_call: TRBV14
clone_size: -
j_call: TRBJ1-1
cdr3_aa: CASSLGMNTEAFF
cdr3_nt: TGTGCCAGCAGCCTAGGAATGAACACTGAAGCTTTCTTT

d_call: TRBD2
v_call: TRBV4-2
clone_size: few
j_call: TRBJ2-2
cdr3_aa: CASSQDPTSGAYGKLFF
cdr3_nt: TGTGCCAGCAGCCAAGATCCGACTAGCGGAGCCTACGGAAAGCTGTTTTTT

d_call: -
v_call: TRBV5-6
clone_size: -
j_call: TRBJ2-3
cdr3_aa: CASRRLDGADTQYF
cdr3_nt: TGTGCCAGCAGGCGCTTGGACGGGGCAGATACGCAGTATTTT

d_call: TRBD2
v_call: TRBV11-2
clone_size: -
j_call: TRBJ2-3
cdr3_aa: CASSFSGGRAADTQYF
cdr3_nt: TGTGCCAGCAGCTTTTCCGGCGGGAGGGCTGCAGATACGCAGTATTTT

d_call: -
v_call: TRBV18
clone_size: -
j_call: TRBJ1-2
cdr3_aa: CASSPPGDYGYTF
cdr3_nt: TGTGCCAGCTCACCTCCGGGGGACTATGGCTACACCTTC

d_call: -
v_call: TRBV6-1
clone_size: -
j_call: TRBJ1-1
cdr3_aa: CASSDAGLNTEAFF
cdr3_nt: TGTGCCAGCAGCGACGCCGGGTTGAACACTGAAGCTTTCTTT

d_call: TRBD1
v_call: TRBV7-3
clone_size: -
j_call: TRBJ2-7
cdr3_aa: CASSPRDRGSYEQYF
cdr3_nt: TGTGCCAGCAGCCCTAGGGACAGGGGGTCCTACGAGCAGTACTTC

d_call: TRBD2
v_call: TRBV4-1
clone_size: once
j_call: TRBJ2-1
cdr3_aa: CASSQPLGGLFEQFF
cdr3_nt: TGCGCCAGCAGCCAACCTCTGGGAGGGCTTTTTGAGCAGTTCTTC

d_call: -
v_call: TRBV5-1
clone_size: -
j_call: TRBJ2-3
cdr3_aa: CASSLEGNTDTQYF
cdr3_nt: TGCGCCAGCAGCCTAGAGGGGAACACAGATACGCAGTATTTT

d_call: TRBD1
v_call: TRBV5-6
clone_size: -
j_call: TRBJ1-5
cdr3_aa: CASSVGTAYSNQPQHF
cdr3_nt: TGTGCCAGCAGCGTCGGGACAGCCTATAGCAATCAGCCCCAGCATTTT

d_call: -
v_call: TRBV7-9
clone_size: -
j_call: TRBJ2-3
cdr3_aa: CASSLAWGFSTDTQYF
cdr3_nt: TGTGCCAGCAGCTTAGCCTGGGGCTTTAGCACAGATACGCAGTATTTT

d_call: -
v_call: TRBV28
clone_size: -
j_call: TRBJ2-6
cdr3_aa: CASSNRQGGAGANVLTF
cdr3_nt: TGTGCCAGCAGTAATCGACAGGGAGGGGCGGGGGCCAACGTCCTGACTTTC

d_call: -
v_call: TRBV19
clone_size: -
j_call: TRBJ1-2
cdr3_aa: CATPEHDNLYGYTF
cdr3_nt: TGTGCCACCCCGGAGCACGATAATCTCTATGGCTACACCTTC

d_call: -
v_call: TRBV6-6
clone_size: -
j_call: TRBJ2-7
cdr3_aa: CASSYDPAYEQYF
cdr3_nt: TGTGCCAGCAGTTATGACCCAGCCTACGAGCAGTACTTC

d_call: -
v_call: TRBV11-2
clone_size: -
j_call: TRBJ2-3
cdr3_aa: CASSLRVGAPSTDTQYF
cdr3_nt: TGTGCCAGCAGCTTAAGAGTAGGGGCCCCTAGCACAGATACGCAGTATTTT

d_call: -
v_call: TRBV27
clone_size: few
j_call: TRBJ1-4
cdr3_aa: CASSRDLRSGNEKLFF
cdr3_nt: TGTGCCAGCAGTCGGGACCTTCGATCCGGCAATGAAAAACTGTTTTTT

d_call: -
v_call: TRBV6-1
clone_size: few
j_call: TRBJ1-1
cdr3_aa: CASSETYRDTEAFF
cdr3_nt: TGTGCCAGCAGTGAGACGTACCGGGACACTGAAGCTTTCTTT

d_call: TRBD1
v_call: TRBV19
clone_size: few
j_call: TRBJ2-7
cdr3_aa: CASSGDRTYEQYF
cdr3_nt: TGTGCCAGTAGTGGGGACAGAACCTACGAGCAGTACTTC

d_call: -
v_call: TRBV7-2
clone_size: -
j_call: TRBJ2-3
cdr3_aa: CASSLDLRSTDTQYF
cdr3_nt: TGTGCCAGCAGCTTAGATTTACGTAGCACAGATACGCAGTATTTT

d_call: -
v_call: TRBV7-2
clone_size: -
j_call: TRBJ2-3
cdr3_aa: CASSLARQGTDTQYF
cdr3_nt: TGTGCCAGCAGCTTAGCGCGGCAGGGGACAGATACGCAGTATTTT

d_call: -
v_call: TRBV27
clone_size: -
j_call: TRBJ2-7
cdr3_aa: CASSLFLKTGGCEQYF
cdr3_nt: TGTGCCAGCAGTTTATTCCTTAAGACAGGTGGGTGCGAGCAGTACTTC

d_call: TRBD2
v_call: TRBV7-2
clone_size: -
j_call: TRBJ2-1
cdr3_aa: CASSFTSGSRNEQFF
cdr3_nt: TGTGCCAGCAGCTTCACTAGCGGGAGTCGAAATGAGCAGTTCTTC